This is a list of T cell receptor beta chains from one sample in a study of shared clonotypes between healthy human individuals. The repertoire was sequenced with immunoSEQ multiplex PCR; TCRdb's copy has only in-frame clones and lacks some. The sample has under 2.5 million clones, around 93% seen once. Sequencing was done on a sample of naive CD4+ T cells from PBMCs. The source is a man younger than 30 in good health. Some clones in this sample may be carry-over from other donors' samples. Each CDR3 is given with its conserved first and last residue. The order of the fields is V gene, clone size, D gene, J gene, CDR3 DNA, CDR3 protein. The D gene is left open where the match is weak. The size of a clone is reported for some rows only, either as once, few or many, or as a class for expanded clones.

V gene: TRBV28; clone size: NA; D gene: NA; J gene: TRBJ1-5; CDR3 DNA: TGTGCCAGCAGTTTTCTGGGGGACACGCGCAATCAGCCCCAGCATTTT; CDR3 protein: CASSFLGDTRNQPQHF
V gene: TRBV28; clone size: NA; D gene: TRBD2; J gene: TRBJ2-5; CDR3 DNA: TGTGCCAGCAGTTCCCCACGGGGCGGGGGGGGCCAAGAGACCCAGTACTTC; CDR3 protein: CASSSPRGGGGQETQYF
V gene: TRBV9; clone size: NA; D gene: TRBD1; J gene: TRBJ2-7; CDR3 DNA: TGTGCCAGCAGCGTAGATGGGACAGGGAGCTACGAGCAGTACTTC; CDR3 protein: CASSVDGTGSYEQYF
V gene: TRBV28; clone size: NA; D gene: NA; J gene: TRBJ1-5; CDR3 DNA: TGTGCCAGCAGTTTGGGGGGGGAGAACAATCAGCCCCAGCATTTT; CDR3 protein: CASSLGGENNQPQHF
V gene: TRBV9; clone size: NA; D gene: NA; J gene: TRBJ2-3; CDR3 DNA: TGTGCCAGCAGCGGGGGCGAGAAAGATACGCAGTATTTT; CDR3 protein: CASSGGEKDTQYF
V gene: TRBV5-5; clone size: NA; D gene: NA; J gene: TRBJ2-1; CDR3 DNA: TGTGCCAGCAGCTTGGCTCTATGGGGAGGGGGCTCCTACAATGAGCAGTTCTTC; CDR3 protein: CASSLALWGGGSYNEQFF
V gene: TRBV5-1; clone size: NA; D gene: TRBD2; J gene: TRBJ2-1; CDR3 DNA: TGCGCCAGCAGCTCGGGACTAGCGGGAGGATTATACAATGAGCAGTTCTTC; CDR3 protein: CASSSGLAGGLYNEQFF
V gene: TRBV29-1; clone size: NA; D gene: NA; J gene: TRBJ2-1; CDR3 DNA: TGCAGCGTTGCGGACCGTAATGAGCAGTTCTTC; CDR3 protein: CSVADRNEQFF
V gene: TRBV5-1; clone size: once; D gene: NA; J gene: TRBJ2-1; CDR3 DNA: TGCGCCAGCAGCTTGGTCGCGGGGAACAATGAGCAGTTCTTC; CDR3 protein: CASSLVAGNNEQFF
V gene: TRBV7-3; clone size: NA; D gene: NA; J gene: TRBJ1-5; CDR3 DNA: TGTGCCAGCAGCCGTGGGGGTTCAAGCGGTCAGCCCCAGCATTTT; CDR3 protein: CASSRGGSSGQPQHF
V gene: TRBV29-1; clone size: NA; D gene: NA; J gene: TRBJ2-1; CDR3 DNA: TGCAGCGTTGGCCCTGGGACCACCAATGAGCAGTTCTTC; CDR3 protein: CSVGPGTTNEQFF
V gene: TRBV6-4; clone size: NA; D gene: NA; J gene: TRBJ2-1; CDR3 DNA: TGTGCCAGCAGTGATTTCCTGCGCCCTTTCAATGAGCAGTTCTTC; CDR3 protein: CASSDFLRPFNEQFF
V gene: TRBV2; clone size: NA; D gene: NA; J gene: TRBJ1-1; CDR3 DNA: TGTGCCAGCAGTACGGGACCCAACACTGAAGCTTTCTTT; CDR3 protein: CASSTGPNTEAFF
V gene: TRBV27; clone size: NA; D gene: TRBD2; J gene: TRBJ2-7; CDR3 DNA: TGTGCCAGCAGGCGCTGGCGGGAGGAGGTCGAGCAGTACTTC; CDR3 protein: CASRRWREEVEQYF
V gene: TRBV4-1; clone size: once; D gene: NA; J gene: TRBJ2-2; CDR3 DNA: TGCGCCAGCAGCCCGGACCGGGGTTCCTACGGGGAGCTGTTTTTT; CDR3 protein: CASSPDRGSYGELFF
V gene: TRBV5-1; clone size: few; D gene: TRBD2; J gene: TRBJ2-1; CDR3 DNA: TGCGCCAGCAGCCGTTTAGGCGGGAGGGTTGGTGAGCAGTTCTTC; CDR3 protein: CASSRLGGRVGEQFF
V gene: TRBV2; clone size: NA; D gene: NA; J gene: TRBJ2-3; CDR3 DNA: TGTGCCAGCATACCCGAACAATCGGACCAGGCCCGGAGCACAGATACGCAGTATTTT; CDR3 protein: CASIPEQSDQARSTDTQYF
V gene: TRBV5-5; clone size: once; D gene: NA; J gene: TRBJ1-1; CDR3 DNA: TGTGCCAGCAGCTTGCCCAGTATGAACACTGAAGCTTTCTTT; CDR3 protein: CASSLPSMNTEAFF
V gene: TRBV28; clone size: NA; D gene: TRBD1; J gene: TRBJ1-6; CDR3 DNA: TGTGCCAGCAGTTTAACAGGGGTCGATAATTCACCCCTCCACTTT; CDR3 protein: CASSLTGVDNSPLHF
V gene: TRBV19; clone size: NA; D gene: TRBD1; J gene: TRBJ1-5; CDR3 DNA: TGTGCCAGTAGTATCAAGGGGGCCAATCAGCCCCAGCATTTT; CDR3 protein: CASSIKGANQPQHF
V gene: TRBV27; clone size: NA; D gene: TRBD1; J gene: TRBJ1-5; CDR3 DNA: TGTGCCAGCAGACCAGGAACCGGGACAGGGGGTGGGCTTCGTAATCAGCCCCAGCATTTT; CDR3 protein: CASRPGTGTGGGLRNQPQHF
V gene: TRBV7-6; clone size: NA; D gene: NA; J gene: TRBJ2-1; CDR3 DNA: TGTGCCAGCACGCGGATAGCGGCACGGTACAATGAGCAGTTCTTC; CDR3 protein: CASTRIAARYNEQFF
V gene: TRBV9; clone size: NA; D gene: TRBD1; J gene: TRBJ1-1; CDR3 DNA: TGTGCCAGCAGCGTGAGGGGACAGGGCGGCACTGAAGCTTTCTTT; CDR3 protein: CASSVRGQGGTEAFF
V gene: TRBV2; clone size: once; D gene: NA; J gene: TRBJ2-1; CDR3 DNA: TGTGCCAGCAGTCAGGAGGGGGTAGTCAATGAGCAGTTCTTC; CDR3 protein: CASSQEGVVNEQFF
V gene: TRBV25-1; clone size: NA; D gene: TRBD2; J gene: TRBJ2-1; CDR3 DNA: TGTGCCAGCGGCGGGGGGGAGAACTACAATGAGCAGTTCTTC; CDR3 protein: CASGGGENYNEQFF
V gene: TRBV6-1; clone size: NA; D gene: NA; J gene: TRBJ1-3; CDR3 DNA: TGTGCCAGCAGTGACGTTCAGTCGGGAAACACCATATATTTT; CDR3 protein: CASSDVQSGNTIYF
V gene: TRBV6-1; clone size: NA; D gene: NA; J gene: TRBJ1-2; CDR3 DNA: TGTGCCAGCAGTGAAATCTGGGGGGCGCTGAGTGGCTACACCTTC; CDR3 protein: CASSEIWGALSGYTF
V gene: TRBV5-1; clone size: once; D gene: TRBD1; J gene: TRBJ2-3; CDR3 DNA: TGCGCCAGCAGCTTGGGACAGGGGCTTCGCACAGATACGCAGTATTTT; CDR3 protein: CASSLGQGLRTDTQYF
V gene: TRBV7-8; clone size: NA; D gene: NA; J gene: TRBJ2-2; CDR3 DNA: TGTGCCAGCAGCATGAGGGAATCCGGGGAGCTGTTTTTT; CDR3 protein: CASSMRESGELFF
V gene: TRBV2; clone size: NA; D gene: TRBD1; J gene: TRBJ2-7; CDR3 DNA: TGTGCCAGCAGGACTGGGACAGGGGACTCCTACGAGCAGTACTTC; CDR3 protein: CASRTGTGDSYEQYF
V gene: TRBV19; clone size: NA; D gene: TRBD1; J gene: TRBJ1-3; CDR3 DNA: TGTGCCACGCAGCGGGACAGCTCTGGAAACACCATATATTTT; CDR3 protein: CATQRDSSGNTIYF
V gene: TRBV6-1; clone size: NA; D gene: TRBD2; J gene: TRBJ2-5; CDR3 DNA: TGTGCCAGCAGCCTCAGGGTGGGAGGGGAAGAGACCCAGTACTTC; CDR3 protein: CASSLRVGGEETQYF
V gene: TRBV7-8; clone size: NA; D gene: NA; J gene: TRBJ1-3; CDR3 DNA: TGTGCCAGCAGCTTAGTTCGGAACGCGGGCACCATATATTTT; CDR3 protein: CASSLVRNAGTIYF
V gene: TRBV7-8; clone size: NA; D gene: NA; J gene: TRBJ1-2; CDR3 DNA: TGTGCCAGCAGCTTGGCTTTGGGGAACTATGGCTACACCTTC; CDR3 protein: CASSLALGNYGYTF
V gene: TRBV7-3; clone size: NA; D gene: NA; J gene: TRBJ2-7; CDR3 DNA: TGTGCCAGCAGCCCAACCGGATCCCCCACCTACGAGCAGTACTTC; CDR3 protein: CASSPTGSPTYEQYF
V gene: TRBV5-5; clone size: NA; D gene: TRBD2; J gene: TRBJ2-1; CDR3 DNA: TGTGCCAGCAGCAATAGACTAGCGGCCCGCGGGGGCAATGAGCAGTTCTTC; CDR3 protein: CASSNRLAARGGNEQFF
V gene: TRBV7-2; clone size: NA; D gene: TRBD1; J gene: TRBJ1-1; CDR3 DNA: TGTGCCAGCAGCTACGGGACAGCTAACACTGAAGCTTTCTTT; CDR3 protein: CASSYGTANTEAFF
V gene: TRBV5-1; clone size: NA; D gene: TRBD1; J gene: TRBJ1-1; CDR3 DNA: TGCGCCAGCAGCCCTACAGGGGGAAGTAACACTGAAGCTTTCTTT; CDR3 protein: CASSPTGGSNTEAFF
V gene: TRBV5-4; clone size: once; D gene: TRBD2; J gene: TRBJ2-5; CDR3 DNA: TGTGCCAGCAGCTATGGGACTAGCGGGAGAGGGGAGACCCAGTACTTC; CDR3 protein: CASSYGTSGRGETQYF
V gene: TRBV14; clone size: NA; D gene: NA; J gene: TRBJ1-1; CDR3 DNA: TGTGCCAGCAGCCAAGATTGGGCGACAGGGAACACTGAAGCTTTCTTT; CDR3 protein: CASSQDWATGNTEAFF
V gene: TRBV5-1; clone size: few; D gene: TRBD1; J gene: TRBJ1-4; CDR3 DNA: TGCGCCAGCAGCTTGGCGGGGACAGGGACTAATGAAAAACTGTTTTTT; CDR3 protein: CASSLAGTGTNEKLFF
V gene: TRBV4-3; clone size: NA; D gene: NA; J gene: TRBJ1-5; CDR3 DNA: TGCGCCAGCAGCCAAGGTTTAGGGGGGGGTCAGCCCCAGCATTTT; CDR3 protein: CASSQGLGGGQPQHF
V gene: TRBV5-8; clone size: NA; D gene: NA; J gene: TRBJ1-3; CDR3 DNA: TGTGCCAGCAGCGTAGTAACTGGAAACACCATATATTTT; CDR3 protein: CASSVVTGNTIYF
V gene: TRBV5-1; clone size: NA; D gene: TRBD1; J gene: TRBJ2-1; CDR3 DNA: TGCGCCAGCAGACCGGGACAGGGGGATGAGCAGTTCTTC; CDR3 protein: CASRPGQGDEQFF
V gene: TRBV5-1; clone size: NA; D gene: NA; J gene: TRBJ2-1; CDR3 DNA: TGCGCCAGCAGCTTGGGAGGATACAATGAGCAGTTCTTC; CDR3 protein: CASSLGGYNEQFF
V gene: TRBV28; clone size: NA; D gene: NA; J gene: TRBJ2-1; CDR3 DNA: TGTGCCAGCAGTTTGAGCGAGCAGTTCTTC; CDR3 protein: CASSLSEQFF
V gene: TRBV7-2; clone size: few; D gene: NA; J gene: TRBJ1-1; CDR3 DNA: TGTGCCAGCAGCTTAGGTTCAGGGTTGAACACTGAAGCTTTCTTT; CDR3 protein: CASSLGSGLNTEAFF
V gene: TRBV9; clone size: NA; D gene: NA; J gene: TRBJ2-7; CDR3 DNA: TGTGCCAGCAGCGTAGGCCCCGGAGGCTACGAGCAGTACTTC; CDR3 protein: CASSVGPGGYEQYF
V gene: TRBV28; clone size: once; D gene: TRBD1; J gene: TRBJ2-1; CDR3 DNA: TGTGCCAGCAGTAAGACAGGGGGTGTCAATGAGCAGTTCTTC; CDR3 protein: CASSKTGGVNEQFF
V gene: TRBV6-5; clone size: NA; D gene: TRBD2; J gene: TRBJ2-3; CDR3 DNA: TGTGCCAGCAAGGCGGGAGCATTCACAGATACGCAGTATTTT; CDR3 protein: CASKAGAFTDTQYF